These T cell receptor beta chains were read from a single sample in a study of blood T cell repertoires in COVID-19. Produced via immunoSEQ multiplex PCR; TCRdb's table is partial and in-frame only. The repertoire holds about 480,000 clones, with more than 75% as singletons. The sequencing sample was made of PBMCs or T cells enriched from blood (not recorded which). These receptor sequences come from a middle-aged woman who had recovered from COVID-19. Both conserved end residues are part of each CDR3. A D gene is named only where the DNA matches it firmly. Clone size is not always given. Where it is, it says once, few, many or a class for expanded clones.

J gene: TRBJ2-2; clone size: NA; V gene: TRBV7-2; D gene: NA; CDR3 DNA: TGTGCCAGCAGCCCCAGAGGGGGGGCCCTGTCCGGGGAGCTGTTTTTT; CDR3 protein: CASSPRGGALSGELFF
J gene: TRBJ2-1; clone size: once; V gene: TRBV10-3; D gene: TRBD2; CDR3 DNA: TGTGCCATCAATCCGGGACTAGCGGACAATGAGCAGTTCTTC; CDR3 protein: CAINPGLADNEQFF
J gene: TRBJ2-1; clone size: NA; V gene: TRBV5-4; D gene: TRBD1; CDR3 DNA: TGTGCCAGCAGATCAGACAGGGATGAGCAGTTCTTC; CDR3 protein: CASRSDRDEQFF
J gene: TRBJ2-7; clone size: NA; V gene: TRBV24-1; D gene: NA; CDR3 DNA: TGTGCCACCAGTGATTTGCGGACAACCGAGCAGTACTTC; CDR3 protein: CATSDLRTTEQYF
J gene: TRBJ1-5; clone size: NA; V gene: TRBV4-1; D gene: TRBD1; CDR3 DNA: TGCGCCAGCAGCCATGATAGGGACAGTGATCAGCCCCAGCATTTT; CDR3 protein: CASSHDRDSDQPQHF
J gene: TRBJ2-7; clone size: NA; V gene: TRBV2; D gene: NA; CDR3 DNA: TGTGCCAGCAGTGAAGCGCTGGACACAGAGCAGTACTTC; CDR3 protein: CASSEALDTEQYF
J gene: TRBJ1-2; clone size: NA; V gene: TRBV9; D gene: NA; CDR3 DNA: TGTGCCAGCAGCGTAGGCGGACTGGCGGATGGCTACACCTTC; CDR3 protein: CASSVGGLADGYTF
J gene: TRBJ2-7; clone size: NA; V gene: TRBV6-2/TRBV6-3; D gene: TRBD2; CDR3 DNA: TGTGCCAGCAGTTACGGTGGGGGTATTAGCGGGAGTAAATACGAGCAGTACTTC; CDR3 protein: CASSYGGGISGSKYEQYF
J gene: TRBJ2-3; clone size: NA; V gene: TRBV7-2; D gene: NA; CDR3 DNA: TGTGCCAGCAGCTCACCCCGGTCCGGGGAGCTTTCCACAGATACGCAGTATTTT; CDR3 protein: CASSSPRSGELSTDTQYF
J gene: TRBJ1-2; clone size: NA; V gene: TRBV11-2; D gene: NA; CDR3 DNA: TGTGCCAGCAGCCCCAGGGGTGCTAACTATGGCTACACCTTC; CDR3 protein: CASSPRGANYGYTF
J gene: TRBJ2-7; clone size: NA; V gene: TRBV3-1/TRBV3-2; D gene: NA; CDR3 DNA: TGTGCCAGCAGGAGGACAGTTGGGGCCTACGAGCAGTACTTC; CDR3 protein: CASRRTVGAYEQYF
J gene: TRBJ2-7; clone size: once; V gene: TRBV27; D gene: TRBD2; CDR3 DNA: TGTGCCAGCAGTCGTAGGGCTAGCGGATCCTACGAGCAGTACTTC; CDR3 protein: CASSRRASGSYEQYF
J gene: TRBJ2-1; clone size: once; V gene: TRBV9; D gene: TRBD2; CDR3 DNA: TGTGCCAGCAGCGGGGCTAGCGGACCACACAATGAGCAGTTCTTC; CDR3 protein: CASSGASGPHNEQFF
J gene: TRBJ1-4; clone size: NA; V gene: TRBV29-1; D gene: TRBD1; CDR3 DNA: TGCAGCGTTGAATACGGGCCCCCGGACAGGGGTATTGAAAAACTGTTTTTT; CDR3 protein: CSVEYGPPDRGIEKLFF
J gene: TRBJ2-3; clone size: NA; V gene: TRBV7-8; D gene: TRBD2; CDR3 DNA: TGTGCCAGCAGCTCTCTACTAGCGGGAGGGAGCACAGATACGCAGTATTTT; CDR3 protein: CASSSLLAGGSTDTQYF
J gene: TRBJ2-7; clone size: NA; V gene: TRBV9; D gene: TRBD1; CDR3 DNA: TGTGCCAGCAGCCGAGGGGGACAGGCTACCTACGAGCAGTACTTC; CDR3 protein: CASSRGGQATYEQYF
J gene: TRBJ2-1; clone size: NA; V gene: TRBV11-3; D gene: NA; CDR3 DNA: TGTGCCAGCAGCTTAGACGGGGGAGTGGGGGTCGGGGAGCAGTTCTTC; CDR3 protein: CASSLDGGVGVGEQFF
J gene: TRBJ2-3; clone size: NA; V gene: TRBV11-3; D gene: TRBD1; CDR3 DNA: TGTGCCAGCAGCCACGGACAGGCTAGCACAGATACGCAGTATTTT; CDR3 protein: CASSHGQASTDTQYF
J gene: TRBJ2-7; clone size: NA; V gene: TRBV6-5; D gene: TRBD1; CDR3 DNA: TGTGCCAGCAGTTTTTCCCGGACAGGGGGCCACGAGCAGTACTTC; CDR3 protein: CASSFSRTGGHEQYF
J gene: TRBJ1-2; clone size: NA; V gene: TRBV3-1/TRBV3-2; D gene: TRBD1; CDR3 DNA: TGTGCCAGCAGCCAACCCGGGACAGGGACTCCCGGACCCTATGGCTACACCTTC; CDR3 protein: CASSQPGTGTPGPYGYTF
J gene: TRBJ2-1; clone size: once; V gene: TRBV4-3; D gene: NA; CDR3 DNA: TGCGCCAGCAGCCAAGAAGGGGGAGAGGCCTACAATGAGCAGTTCTTC; CDR3 protein: CASSQEGGEAYNEQFF
J gene: TRBJ1-5; clone size: NA; V gene: TRBV9; D gene: NA; CDR3 DNA: TGTGCCAGCAGCGTTGGGGAGGGCCCTCAGCCCCAGCATTTT; CDR3 protein: CASSVGEGPQPQHF
J gene: TRBJ2-5; clone size: NA; V gene: TRBV5-1; D gene: TRBD2; CDR3 DNA: TGCGCCAGCAGCTTGCAACCACCCGGGAGGGGGGAAGAGACCCAGTACTTC; CDR3 protein: CASSLQPPGRGEETQYF
J gene: TRBJ1-2; clone size: NA; V gene: TRBV24-1; D gene: NA; CDR3 DNA: TGTGCCACCAGGGGGCAGGATGGCTACACCTTC; CDR3 protein: CATRGQDGYTF
J gene: TRBJ1-2; clone size: NA; V gene: TRBV24-1; D gene: NA; CDR3 DNA: TGTGCCACCAGTGAGCCAGGGTATAACTATGGCTACACCTTC; CDR3 protein: CATSEPGYNYGYTF
J gene: TRBJ1-2; clone size: NA; V gene: TRBV5-5; D gene: NA; CDR3 DNA: TGTGCCAGCGATTTGGGGGGTGACTATGGCTACACCTTC; CDR3 protein: CASDLGGDYGYTF
J gene: TRBJ2-7; clone size: NA; V gene: TRBV6-5; D gene: TRBD2; CDR3 DNA: TGTGCCAGCAGTTCCGGGACTAGCGGGACCTACGAGCAGTACTTC; CDR3 protein: CASSSGTSGTYEQYF
J gene: TRBJ1-6; clone size: NA; V gene: TRBV3-1/TRBV3-2; D gene: NA; CDR3 DNA: TGTGCCAGCAGTTCCAGACAGGATAATTCACCCCTCCACTTT; CDR3 protein: CASSSRQDNSPLHF
J gene: TRBJ2-5; clone size: NA; V gene: TRBV5-6; D gene: TRBD1; CDR3 DNA: TGTGCCAGCAGGTTGACAGGGATGGAGACCCAGTACTTC; CDR3 protein: CASRLTGMETQYF
J gene: TRBJ1-5; clone size: NA; V gene: TRBV5-6; D gene: NA; CDR3 DNA: TGTGCCAGCAGCACCTCAGGGGCACAGCCCCAGCATTTT; CDR3 protein: CASSTSGAQPQHF
J gene: TRBJ2-3; clone size: NA; V gene: TRBV6-2/TRBV6-3; D gene: TRBD2; CDR3 DNA: TGTGCCAGCAGTTACTCCCGTGGACTAGCGGGAGTAGGGGATACGCAGTATTTT; CDR3 protein: CASSYSRGLAGVGDTQYF
J gene: TRBJ2-7; clone size: NA; V gene: TRBV10-3; D gene: TRBD2; CDR3 DNA: TGTGCCATCAGTGGGGCGGGAGGGCCGGAAGAGCAGTACTTC; CDR3 protein: CAISGAGGPEEQYF
J gene: TRBJ1-6; clone size: NA; V gene: TRBV19; D gene: NA; CDR3 DNA: TGTGCCAGTAGTATAGCGGAGGCCAGGCGAATTAGTTCACCCCTCCACTTT; CDR3 protein: CASSIAEARRISSPLHF
J gene: TRBJ1-2; clone size: once; V gene: TRBV7-9; D gene: NA; CDR3 DNA: TGTGCCAGCAGCTTAGGGCCTCGGGAGTATGGCTACACCTTC; CDR3 protein: CASSLGPREYGYTF